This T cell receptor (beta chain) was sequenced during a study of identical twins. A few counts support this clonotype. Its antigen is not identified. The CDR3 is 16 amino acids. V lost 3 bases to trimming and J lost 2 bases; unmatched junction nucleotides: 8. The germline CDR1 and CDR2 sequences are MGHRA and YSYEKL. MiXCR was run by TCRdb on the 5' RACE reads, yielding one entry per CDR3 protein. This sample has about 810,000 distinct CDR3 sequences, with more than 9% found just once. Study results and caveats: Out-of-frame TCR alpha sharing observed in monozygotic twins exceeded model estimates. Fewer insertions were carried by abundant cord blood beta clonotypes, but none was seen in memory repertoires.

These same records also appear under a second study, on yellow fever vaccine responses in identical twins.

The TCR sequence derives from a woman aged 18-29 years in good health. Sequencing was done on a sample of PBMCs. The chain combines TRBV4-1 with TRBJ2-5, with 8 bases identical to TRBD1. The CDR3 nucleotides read TGCGCCAGCAGCCAGGAACAGGGGGGCCGACAAGAGACCCAGTACTTC. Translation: CASSQEQGGRQETQYF.